This T cell receptor beta chain was documented in a study of T-cell memory formation after mild COVID-19. TCRdb re-derived calls from the 5' RACE reads in MiXCR, one entry per CDR3 protein. This table holds 290,000 or so distinct CDR3 sequences, roughly a fifth found once. The germline V gene encodes CDR1 SQVTM and CDR2 ANQGSEA. The ends were cut back, 6 bases at V and 2 bases at J, with 7 bases in the middle. The CDR3 is 11 amino acids. The sample comprised PBMCs or a T cell subset sorted from them (not recorded which). This clonotype was obtained from a man younger than 35 who had mild COVID-19 (a few samples of this study predate the infection). Cell type and time point are not known. V is TRBV29-1 and J is TRBJ1-2; no clear D. The CDR3 protein is CSVSENYGYTF. Written as DNA, the CDR3 is TGCAGCGTATCCGAAAACTATGGCTACACCTTC. Filled out from reference TRBV29-1 and TRBJ1-2, the complete variable domain reads SAVISQKPSRDICQRGTSLTIQCQVDSQVTMMFWYRQQPGQSLTLIATANQGSEATYESGFVIDKFPISRPNLTFSTLTVSNMSPEDSSIYLCSVSENYGYTFGSGTRLTVV.